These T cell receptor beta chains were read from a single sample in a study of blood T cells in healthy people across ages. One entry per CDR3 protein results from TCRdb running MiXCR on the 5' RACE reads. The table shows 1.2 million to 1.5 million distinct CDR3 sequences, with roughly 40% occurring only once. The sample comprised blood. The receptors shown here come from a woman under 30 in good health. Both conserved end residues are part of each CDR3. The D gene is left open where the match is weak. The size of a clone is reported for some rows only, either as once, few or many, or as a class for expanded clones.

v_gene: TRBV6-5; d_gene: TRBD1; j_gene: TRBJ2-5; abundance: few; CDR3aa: CASRGQGGSGTQYF; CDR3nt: TGTGCCAGCAGGGGACAGGGAGGATCGGGGACCCAGTACTTC
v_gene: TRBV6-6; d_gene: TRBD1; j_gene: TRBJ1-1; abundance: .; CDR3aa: CASNLRGQRERGTEAFF; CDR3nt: TGTGCCAGTAATCTACGGGGACAGCGGGAGCGGGGCACTGAAGCTTTCTTT
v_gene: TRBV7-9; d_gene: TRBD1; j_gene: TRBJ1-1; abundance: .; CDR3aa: CASSLGTGASQGEAFF; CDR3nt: TGTGCCAGCAGCTTAGGGACAGGGGCCTCGCAGGGTGAAGCTTTCTTT
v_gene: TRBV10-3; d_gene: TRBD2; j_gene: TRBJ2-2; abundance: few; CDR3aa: CAISGTSGPSGELFF; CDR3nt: TGTGCCATCAGTGGGACTAGCGGTCCATCCGGGGAGCTGTTTTTT
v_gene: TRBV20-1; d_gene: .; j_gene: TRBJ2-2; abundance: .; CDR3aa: CSARPLGGPNTGELFF; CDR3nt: TGCAGTGCTCGACCCCTCGGCGGCCCGAACACCGGGGAGCTGTTTTTT
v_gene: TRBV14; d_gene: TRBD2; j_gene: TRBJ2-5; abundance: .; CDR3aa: CASSQARGLLQETQYF; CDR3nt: TGTGCCAGCAGCCAAGCGAGGGGACTACTACAAGAGACCCAGTACTTC
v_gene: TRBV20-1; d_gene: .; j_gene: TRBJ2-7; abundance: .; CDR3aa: CSARDWKGYEQYF; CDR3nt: TGCAGTGCTAGAGATTGGAAGGGCTACGAGCAGTACTTC
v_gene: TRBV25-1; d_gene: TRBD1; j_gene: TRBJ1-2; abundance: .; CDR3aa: CASSESGGTGANGYTF; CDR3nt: TGTGCCAGCAGTGAATCGGGAGGGACAGGGGCAAATGGCTACACCTTC
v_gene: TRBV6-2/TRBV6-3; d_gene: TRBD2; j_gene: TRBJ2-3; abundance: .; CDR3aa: CASRRRERGTDTQYF; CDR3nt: TGTGCCAGCAGGCGGCGGGAGCGGGGCACAGATACGCAGTATTTT
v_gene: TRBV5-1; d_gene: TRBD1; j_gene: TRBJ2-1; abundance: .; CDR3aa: CASSLAGQGGEQFF; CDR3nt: TGCGCCAGCAGCTTGGCCGGACAGGGCGGTGAGCAGTTCTTC
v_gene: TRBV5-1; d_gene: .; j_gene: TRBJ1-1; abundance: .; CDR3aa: CASSFDSGGRKAFF; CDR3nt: TGCGCCAGCAGCTTCGATTCTGGGGGGCGGAAAGCTTTCTTT
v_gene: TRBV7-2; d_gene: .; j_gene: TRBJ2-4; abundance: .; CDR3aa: CASSLESYDGTNLAKNIQYF; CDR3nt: TGTGCCAGCAGCTTAGAAAGTTATGATGGCACAAACCTAGCCAAAAACATTCAGTACTTC
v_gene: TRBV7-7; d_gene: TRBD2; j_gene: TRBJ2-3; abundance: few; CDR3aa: CASSSGLGADTQYF; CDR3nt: TGTGCTAGCAGCTCGGGACTAGGCGCAGATACGCAGTATTTT
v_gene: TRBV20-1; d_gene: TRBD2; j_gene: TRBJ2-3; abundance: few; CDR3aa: CSARAGTSVPDTQYF; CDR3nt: TGCAGTGCTAGGGCCGGGACTAGCGTCCCAGATACGCAGTATTTT
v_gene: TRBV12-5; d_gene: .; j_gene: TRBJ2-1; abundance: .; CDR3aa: CATQGSSYNEQFF; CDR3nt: TGTGCTACCCAGGGGAGCTCCTACAATGAGCAGTTCTTC
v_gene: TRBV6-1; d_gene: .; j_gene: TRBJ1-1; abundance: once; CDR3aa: CASGPGLTTEAFF; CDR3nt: TGTGCCAGCGGTCCGGGGCTGACCACTGAAGCTTTCTTT
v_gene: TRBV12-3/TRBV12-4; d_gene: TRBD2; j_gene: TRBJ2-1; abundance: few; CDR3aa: CASSSIAGDNNEQFF; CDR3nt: TGTGCCAGCAGCTCAATAGCGGGTGATAACAATGAGCAGTTCTTC